The present T cell receptor (beta chain) was sequenced within a study of blood T cell repertoires in COVID-19. Germline lookup yields CDR1 MGHRA and CDR2 YSYEKL. J was trimmed by 7 bases and V by 0 bases; bases with no gene match: 4. The CDR3 length is 15 residues. Method: immunoSEQ multiplex PCR; TCRdb's copy keeps in-frame clones and lacks some. The table has roughly 240,000 clones, about 91% seen once. The receptor was derived from a woman under 40 with acute COVID-19. What was sequenced was PBMCs or T cells enriched from blood (not recorded which). The V call is TRBV4-1, the J call TRBJ1-1; 11 bases agree with TRBD1. The CDR3 is CASSQETDRGREAFF. The CDR3 DNA follows: TGCGCCAGCAGCCAAGAGACGGACAGGGGGCGTGAAGCTTTCTTT.